This T cell receptor (beta chain) derives from a study of shared clonotypes between healthy human individuals. About the research overall: Three plates were used per donor for CD4 naive, three for CD4 memory, two for CD8 naive and one for CD8 memory. Study-wide points: It was the non-shared clonotypes that had lower generation probabilities than clonotypes shared by all four donors. Enrolling few donors narrowed the genetic and exposure-history diversity that was represented.

Details on this clone: Its target is not known.

The study enrolled healthy HIV-negative adults without recent acute infections or vaccinations as donors. Clones were sequenced by immunoSEQ multiplex PCR, and TCRdb holds only the in-frame ones, with some missing. The top ten clones hold 1.4% to 1.5% of a sample with under 1,100,000 clones, roughly 80% of them seen once. Material for sequencing was memory CD4+ T cells sorted from blood. The sample's subset: CD45RA-negative fraction. This TCR derives from a young man in good health.

In DNA form, the CDR3 reads TGTGCCAGCAGTTACTCGATGGTAGGCTCTGGAAACACCATATATTTT. Its translation is CASSYSMVGSGNTIYF. This chain connects TRBV6-5 to TRBJ1-3; unclear D gene. The V gene's germline CDR1 is MNHEY and CDR2 SVGAGI. V lost 0 bases, J lost 0 bases, and 9 bases lay in between. The length of the CDR3 is 16 residues.